One and the same sample provided the 17 T cell receptor beta chains below, sequenced in a study of T cell responses to AZD1222 COVID-19 vaccine. Generated by immunoSEQ multiplex PCR, the TCRdb table keeps only in-frame clones and is missing some. The repertoire has 80,000 to 90,000 clones, approximately 89% of them found once; the top ten carry roughly 5.5%. This material consisted of peripheral blood, taken on day 0 of MenACWY control vaccination. Receptors originate from an adult in good health.

The chain couples TRBV3-1 (or the pseudogene TRBV3-2) to TRBJ1-2; a possible D gene is TRBD1 (5 bases). V was clipped by 5 bases and J by 4 bases, with 11 bases between them. The germline V gene has CDR1 LGHDT and CDR2 YNNKEL (reference sequence). The CDR3 extends over 13 amino acids. The CDR3 spells CASSSRGPYGYTF. CDR3 coding DNA: TGTGCCAGCAGCTCTAGGGGTCCCTATGGCTACACCTTC.

The rearrangement uses TRBV2 and TRBJ2-3, with D perhaps matching TRBD2 (5 bases). Germline-derived CDR1 and CDR2 are SNHLY and FYNNEI. V lost 7 bases to trimming and J lost 4 bases, with 15 bases between them. The CDR3 contains 14 residues. This CDR3 reads CASTLGEGSDTQYF. CDR3 DNA sequence: TGTGCCAGCACCTTAGGAGAGGGCTCAGATACGCAGTATTTT.

In its sample, this clone was seen once. The CDR3: CASRDGSSGNTIYF. In DNA form, the CDR3 reads TGTGCCAGTAGAGACGGTAGCTCTGGAAACACCATATATTTT. This sequence joins TRBV19 and TRBJ1-3; D call uncertain. Trimming cost V 6 bases and J 0 bases, with 9 bases left between them. Germline V gene data show CDR1 as LNHDA and CDR2 as SQIVND (reference sequence). This CDR3 contains 14 residues. The variable domain in full, with the rest retrieved from reference TRBV19 and TRBJ1-3, is DGGITQSPKYLFRKEGQNVTLSCEQNLNHDAMYWYRQDPGQGLRLIYYSQIVNDFQKGDIAEGYSVSREKKESFPLTVTSAQKNPTAFYLCASRDGSSGNTIYFGEGSWLTVV.

This rearrangement joins TRBV28 to TRBJ1-1, with a weak D call TRBD1 (5 bases). Germline V gene sequence: CDR1 MDHEN, CDR2 SYDVKM. V lost 2 bases, J lost 4 bases, and 11 bases lay in between. This CDR3 has 14 amino acids. For the CDR3, the DNA is TGTGCCAGCAGTTTACTTGGGGGGGGCACTGAAGCTTTCTTT. It is translated as CASSLLGGGTEAFF. The full variable domain, completed using reference TRBV28 and TRBJ1-1, is DVKVTQSSRYLVKRTGEKVFLECVQDMDHENMFWYRQDPGLGLRLIYFSYDVKMKEKGDIPEGYSVSREKKERFSLILESASTNQTSMYLCASSLLGGGTEAFFGQGTRLTVV.

The J gene is TRBJ1-4, the V gene TRBV19; 7 nucleotides line up with TRBD1. The CDR3 runs to 15 residues. The junction had 4 bases not matched to a gene; V was cut back by 4 bases and J by 2 bases. Germline V CDR1 and CDR2: LNHDA, SQIVND (reference sequence). The CDR3 DNA follows: TGTGCCAGTAGTAGTCGGACAGGTACTAATGAAAAACTGTTTTTT. As protein: CASSSRTGTNEKLFF.

The rearrangement links TRBV24-1 to TRBJ2-1; 7 bases match TRBD2. From germline, CDR1 is KGHDR and CDR2 SFDVKD. V shed 4 bases, J shed 9 bases, and the junction held 2 bases outside the gene matches. CDR3 length: 12 residues. This chain's CDR3 is CATSEGRAEQFF. The CDR3 DNA reads as TGTGCCACCAGTGAAGGGAGGGCTGAGCAGTTCTTC.

This clone was seen more than once but under ten times. The chain carries TRBV7-9 and TRBJ2-1, with 9 nucleotides matching TRBD2. This CDR3 has 15 amino acids. Trimming removed 3 bases from V and 6 bases from J; junction bases left unmatched: 6. CDR1 and CDR2 (germline): SEHNR, FQNEAQ (reference sequence). In nucleotides, the CDR3 is TGTGCCAGCAGCTTGCAAGCGGGAGGAACCAATGAGCAGTTCTTC. Its protein product is CASSLQAGGTNEQFF.

CDR3 DNA: TGTGCCAGCAGCTTAGCGGGTGGGCCTGGACACCGAAATCAGCCCCAGCATTTT. Translation gives CASSLAGGPGHRNQPQHF. The chain links TRBV7-2 to TRBJ1-5, with a possible D match to TRBD1 (5 bases). The V end was cut by 0 bases, the J end by 4 bases, with 19 bases between. The CDR3 covers 18 residues. From germline, CDR1 is SGHTA and CDR2 FQGNSA.

This chain uses TRBV29-1 with TRBJ2-3; D unclear. This CDR3 region has 11 residues. V was cut by 3 bases and J by 2 bases, with 3 bases left in between. Germline V lookup: CDR1 SQVTM, CDR2 ANQGSEA. This chain's CDR3 is CSVDSTDTQYF. The CDR3, as DNA: TGCAGCGTTGACTCCACAGATACGCAGTATTTT.

This clone was seen just once. CDR3 residues: CASSLDPAGAVDTQYF. For the CDR3, the DNA is TGTGCCAGCAGCTTGGACCCCGCGGGAGCGGTAGATACGCAGTATTTT. V and J are TRBV5-4 and TRBJ2-3, with 7 bases lining up with TRBD2. The V segment lost 0 bases and the J segment 5 bases; nucleotides outside the gene matches: 9. This CDR3 region has 16 residues. Per the germline V gene, CDR1 is SGHNT and CDR2 is YYREEE (reference sequence).

V usage is TRBV7-8 and J usage is TRBJ2-3, with D perhaps TRBD2 (6 bases). The germline V gene encodes CDR1 SGHVS and CDR2 FQNEAQ. Trimming shortened V by 8 bases and J by 5 bases, and 20 bases separated the two germline ends. This CDR3 is 15 amino acids long. The CDR3 region is CASGGAGGIVDTQYF. CDR3 DNA: TGTGCCAGCGGAGGGGCTGGCGGGATAGTAGATACGCAGTATTTT.

The gene calls are TRBV4-3 and TRBJ1-2; D call uncertain. The CDR3 sequence is 11 residues long. Trimming removed 6 bases from V and 8 bases from J, with 10 bases in between. Per the germline V gene, CDR1 is LGHNA and CDR2 is YSLEER. The CDR3 is CASRSGPGYTF. DNA for the CDR3: TGCGCCAGCAGGTCCGGGCCCGGCTACACCTTC.

The chain uses TRBV19 and TRBJ2-1; TRBD1 matches 9 bases. V was clipped by 7 bases and J by 7 bases; unmatched bases: 20. The CDR3 has 18 residues. Germline values: CDR1 LNHDA, CDR2 SQIVND (reference sequence). This CDR3 is CASTSWGQGRGRANEQFF. The CDR3 DNA follows: TGTGCCAGTACCTCCTGGGGACAGGGAAGAGGAAGGGCAAATGAGCAGTTCTTC.

In its sample, this clone was seen once. The rearrangement links TRBV5-6 to TRBJ1-4; tentative D call: TRBD1 (6 bases). This CDR3 has 17 amino acids. The V gene's germline CDR1 is SGHDT and CDR2 YYEEEE. V gave up 4 bases and J gave up 3 bases, with 19 bases separating them. The CDR3 DNA reads TGTGCCAGCAGCCTAAAGACAGGCCGCACGGCTAATGAAAAACTGTTTTTT. It codes for CASSLKTGRTANEKLFF.

This clone showed up just once. The rearrangement uses TRBV11-2 and TRBJ1-2; unclear D gene. CDR1 and CDR2 (germline): SGHAT, FQNNGV. V dropped 0 bases and J dropped 4 bases, with 12 bases sitting between them. The CDR3 is 15 residues long. The CDR3 spells CASSLDHRASYGYTF. The DNA of the CDR3 is TGTGCCAGCAGCTTAGATCACCGGGCTAGCTATGGCTACACCTTC.

This clone was seen a few times. The rearrangement joins TRBV29-1 to TRBJ2-1; a weak D match, TRBD1 (8 bases). Germline CDR1 SQVTM, CDR2 ANQGSEA. The germline V and J ends were trimmed by 6 bases and 6 bases, with 21 bases remaining between them. The CDR3 is 15 amino acids. The CDR3 nucleotides read TGCAGCGTAGATGACAGGGGCCGGGAGGCCAATGAGCAGTTCTTC. Encoded protein: CSVDDRGREANEQFF.

The gene calls are TRBV7-8 and TRBJ2-5; a weak D match, TRBD1 (6 bases). The CDR3 runs to 13 residues. Germline V gives CDR1 SGHVS, CDR2 FQNEAQ. V lost 1 base, J lost 8 bases, and 11 bases lay in between. The CDR3 DNA reads as TGTGCCAGCAGCTTAGGGGACAAGGGAACCCAGTACTTC. Its protein is CASSLGDKGTQYF.